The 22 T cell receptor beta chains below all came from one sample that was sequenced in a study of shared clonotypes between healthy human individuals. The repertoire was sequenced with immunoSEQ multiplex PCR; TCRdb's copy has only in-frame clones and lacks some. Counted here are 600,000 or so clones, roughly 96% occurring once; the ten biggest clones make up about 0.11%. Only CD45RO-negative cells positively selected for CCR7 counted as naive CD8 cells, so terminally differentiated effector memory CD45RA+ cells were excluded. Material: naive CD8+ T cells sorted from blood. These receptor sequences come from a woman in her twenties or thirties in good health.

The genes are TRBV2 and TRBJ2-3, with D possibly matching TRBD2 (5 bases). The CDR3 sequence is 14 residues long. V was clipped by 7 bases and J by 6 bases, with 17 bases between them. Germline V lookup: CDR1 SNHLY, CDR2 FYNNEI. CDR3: CASIPDEGGDTQYF. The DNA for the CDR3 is TGTGCCAGCATTCCCGACGAGGGCGGCGATACGCAGTATTTT.

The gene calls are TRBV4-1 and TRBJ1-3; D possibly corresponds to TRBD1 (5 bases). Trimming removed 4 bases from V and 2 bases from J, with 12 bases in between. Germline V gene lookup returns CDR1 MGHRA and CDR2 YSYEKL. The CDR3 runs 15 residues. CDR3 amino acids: CASSPGAKTGNTIYF. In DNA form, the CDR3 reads TGCGCCAGCAGCCCCGGGGCCAAAACTGGAAACACCATATATTTT.

For the CDR3, the DNA is TGCGCCAGCAGCCAAGAGGGAGGGGACTATGGCTACACCTTC. As protein: CASSQEGGDYGYTF. This chain links TRBV4-1 with TRBJ1-2, with D perhaps TRBD1 (5 bases). This CDR3 contains 14 residues. The V end was cut by 0 bases, the J end by 3 bases, with 8 bases between. In germline, CDR1 is MGHRA, CDR2 YSYEKL.

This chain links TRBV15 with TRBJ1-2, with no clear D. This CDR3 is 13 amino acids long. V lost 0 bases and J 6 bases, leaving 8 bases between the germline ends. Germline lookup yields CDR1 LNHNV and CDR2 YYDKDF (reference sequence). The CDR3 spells CATSRDNSNGYTF. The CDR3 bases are TGTGCCACCAGCAGAGATAACAGCAATGGCTACACCTTC.

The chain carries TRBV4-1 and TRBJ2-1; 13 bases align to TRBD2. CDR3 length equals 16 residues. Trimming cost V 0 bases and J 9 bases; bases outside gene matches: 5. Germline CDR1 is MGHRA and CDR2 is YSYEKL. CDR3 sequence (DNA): TGCGCCAGCAGCCAAGAGGGACTAGCGGGAATTTTTGAGCAGTTCTTC. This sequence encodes CASSQEGLAGIFEQFF.

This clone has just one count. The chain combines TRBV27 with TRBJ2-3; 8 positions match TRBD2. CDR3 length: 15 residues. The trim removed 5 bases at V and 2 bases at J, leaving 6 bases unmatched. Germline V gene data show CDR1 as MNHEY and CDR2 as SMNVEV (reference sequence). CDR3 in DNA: TGTGCCAGCAGTCTATATAGCGGGAACACAGATACGCAGTATTTT. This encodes CASSLYSGNTDTQYF.

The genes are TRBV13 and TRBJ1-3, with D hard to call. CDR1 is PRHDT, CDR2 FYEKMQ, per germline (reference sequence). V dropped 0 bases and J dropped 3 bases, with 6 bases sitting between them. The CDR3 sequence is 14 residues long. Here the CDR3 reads CASSLGQLGNTIYF. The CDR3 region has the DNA TGTGCCAGCAGCTTAGGACAGCTTGGAAACACCATATATTTT.

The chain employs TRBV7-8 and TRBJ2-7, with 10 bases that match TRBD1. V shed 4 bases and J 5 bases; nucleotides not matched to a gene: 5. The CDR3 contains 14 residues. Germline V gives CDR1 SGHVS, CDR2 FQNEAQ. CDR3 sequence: CASSSRQGADEQYF. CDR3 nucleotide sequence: TGTGCCAGCAGCTCCCGACAGGGGGCGGACGAGCAGTACTTC.

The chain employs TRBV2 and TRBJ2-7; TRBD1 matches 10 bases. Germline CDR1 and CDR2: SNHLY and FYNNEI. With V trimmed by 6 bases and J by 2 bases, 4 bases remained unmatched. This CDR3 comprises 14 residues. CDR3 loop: CASRGGTGAYEQYF. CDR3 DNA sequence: TGTGCCAGCAGGGGGGGGACAGGGGCCTACGAGCAGTACTTC.

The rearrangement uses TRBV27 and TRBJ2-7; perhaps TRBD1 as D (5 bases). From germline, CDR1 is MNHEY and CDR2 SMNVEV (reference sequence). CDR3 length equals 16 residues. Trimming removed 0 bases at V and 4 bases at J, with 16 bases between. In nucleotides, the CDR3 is TGTGCCAGCAGTTTATCAAGGGGTCTTGGCGTTTACGAGCAGTACTTC. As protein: CASSLSRGLGVYEQYF.

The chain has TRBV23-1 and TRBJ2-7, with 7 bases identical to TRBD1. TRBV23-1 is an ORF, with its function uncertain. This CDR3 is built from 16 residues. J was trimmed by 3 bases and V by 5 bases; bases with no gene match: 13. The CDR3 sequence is CASSWTNQGVIYEQYF. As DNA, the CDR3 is TGCGCCAGCAGTTGGACAAACCAGGGGGTCATCTACGAGCAGTACTTC.

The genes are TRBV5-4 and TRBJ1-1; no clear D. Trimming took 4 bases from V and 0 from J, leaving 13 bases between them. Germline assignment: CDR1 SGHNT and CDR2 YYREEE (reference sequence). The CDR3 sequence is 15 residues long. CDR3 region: CASSPRTGMNTEAFF. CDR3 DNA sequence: TGTGCCAGCAGCCCAAGGACGGGGATGAACACTGAAGCTTTCTTT. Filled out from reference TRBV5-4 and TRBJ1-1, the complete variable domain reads ETGVTQSPTHLIKTRGQQVTLRCSSQSGHNTVSWYQQALGQGPQFIFQYYREEENGRGNFPPRFSGLQFPNYSSELNVNALELDDSALYLCASSPRTGMNTEAFFGQGTRLTVV.

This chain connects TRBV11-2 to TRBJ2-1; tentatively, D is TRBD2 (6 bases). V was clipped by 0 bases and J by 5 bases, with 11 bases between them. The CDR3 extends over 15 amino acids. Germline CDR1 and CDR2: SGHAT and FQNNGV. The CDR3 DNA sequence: TGTGCCAGCAGCTTAGATGGGGGGACTCACAATGAGCAGTTCTTC. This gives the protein CASSLDGGTHNEQFF.

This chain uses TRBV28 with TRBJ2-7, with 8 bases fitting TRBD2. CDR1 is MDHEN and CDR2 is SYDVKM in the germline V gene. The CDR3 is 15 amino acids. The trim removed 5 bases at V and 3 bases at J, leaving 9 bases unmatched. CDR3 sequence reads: CASSPGGGRIYEQYF. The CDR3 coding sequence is TGTGCCAGCAGTCCCGGGGGCGGGAGGATCTACGAGCAGTACTTC.

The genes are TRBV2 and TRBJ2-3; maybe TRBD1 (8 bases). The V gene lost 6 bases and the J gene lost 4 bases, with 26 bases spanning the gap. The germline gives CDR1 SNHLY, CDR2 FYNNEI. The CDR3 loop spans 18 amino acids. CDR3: CASRGEAQGEGAPDTQYF. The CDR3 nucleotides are TGTGCCAGCAGGGGCGAAGCACAGGGGGAGGGCGCGCCAGATACGCAGTATTTT.

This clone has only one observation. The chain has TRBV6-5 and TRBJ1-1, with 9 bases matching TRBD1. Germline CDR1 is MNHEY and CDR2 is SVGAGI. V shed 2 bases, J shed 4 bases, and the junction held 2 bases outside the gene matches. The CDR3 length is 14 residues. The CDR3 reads CASSYGTGFTEAFF. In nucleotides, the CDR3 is TGTGCCAGCAGTTACGGGACAGGGTTCACTGAAGCTTTCTTT.

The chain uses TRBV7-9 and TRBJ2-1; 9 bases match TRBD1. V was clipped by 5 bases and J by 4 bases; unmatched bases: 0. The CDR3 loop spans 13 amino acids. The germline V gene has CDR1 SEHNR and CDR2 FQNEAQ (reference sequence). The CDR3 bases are TGTGCCAGCAGCGGACAGGGGTACAATGAGCAGTTCTTC. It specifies CASSGQGYNEQFF.

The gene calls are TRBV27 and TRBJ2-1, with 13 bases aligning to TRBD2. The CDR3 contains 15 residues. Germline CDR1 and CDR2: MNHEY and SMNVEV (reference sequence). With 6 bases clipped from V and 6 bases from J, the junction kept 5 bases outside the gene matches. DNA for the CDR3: TGTGCCAGCAGCCCACTAGCGGGAGGGTCCAATGAGCAGTTCTTC. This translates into CASSPLAGGSNEQFF.

Here the CDR3 DNA reads TGTGCCAGCAGTGAAATTGGAGATACTAATGAAAAACTGTTTTTT. It specifies CASSEIGDTNEKLFF. This chain links TRBV2 with TRBJ1-4; D gene unclear. V lost 2 bases and J lost 2, with 9 bases in between. This CDR3 contains 15 residues. Germline V gene data show CDR1 as SNHLY and CDR2 as FYNNEI.

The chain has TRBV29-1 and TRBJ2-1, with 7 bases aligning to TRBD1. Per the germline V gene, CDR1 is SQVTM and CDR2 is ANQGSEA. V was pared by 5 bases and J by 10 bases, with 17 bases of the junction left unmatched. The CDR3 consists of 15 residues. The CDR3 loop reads CSVPMPGQSPLEQFF. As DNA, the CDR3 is TGCAGCGTTCCCATGCCGGGACAGAGTCCTTTGGAGCAGTTCTTC.

The CDR3 region is CASSYGSSAMDEQFF. The DNA for the CDR3 is TGTGCCAGCAGTTACGGTTCTAGTGCCATGGATGAGCAGTTCTTC. V gene TRBV6-6 combines with J gene TRBJ2-1; D gene ambiguous. The CDR3 is made up of 15 amino acids. Between the trimmed V and J ends, which lost 2 bases and 8 bases, there was a span of 16 bases. Germline CDR1 is MNHNY and CDR2 is SVGAGI (reference sequence).

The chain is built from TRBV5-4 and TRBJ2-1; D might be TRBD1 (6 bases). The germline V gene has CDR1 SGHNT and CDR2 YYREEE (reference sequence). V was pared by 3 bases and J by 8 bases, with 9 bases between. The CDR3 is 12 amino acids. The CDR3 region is CASSSDSDEQFF. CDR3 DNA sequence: TGTGCCAGCAGCTCGGACAGCGATGAGCAGTTCTTC.